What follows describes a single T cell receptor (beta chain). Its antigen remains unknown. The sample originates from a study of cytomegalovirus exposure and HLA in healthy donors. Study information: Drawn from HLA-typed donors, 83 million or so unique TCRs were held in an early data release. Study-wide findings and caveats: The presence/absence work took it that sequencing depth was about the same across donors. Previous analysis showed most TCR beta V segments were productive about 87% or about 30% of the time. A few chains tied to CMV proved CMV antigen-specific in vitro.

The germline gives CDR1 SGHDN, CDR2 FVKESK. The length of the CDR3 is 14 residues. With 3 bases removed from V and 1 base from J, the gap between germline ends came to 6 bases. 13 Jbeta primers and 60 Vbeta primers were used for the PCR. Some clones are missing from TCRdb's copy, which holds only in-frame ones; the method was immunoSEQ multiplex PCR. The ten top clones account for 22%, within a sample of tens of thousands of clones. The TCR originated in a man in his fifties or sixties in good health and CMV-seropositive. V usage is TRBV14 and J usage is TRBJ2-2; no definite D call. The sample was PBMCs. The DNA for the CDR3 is TGTGCCAGCAGCCACGGTCTGAACACCGGGGAGCTGTTTTTT. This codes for CASSHGLNTGELFF.